This T cell receptor beta chain was sequenced during a study of human T cells and chemical hapten exposure. Study-wide points: Among TCRs, those above 1 in 1000 frequency were unaffected by DPC sensitization.

Concerning this clonotype itself: Its antigen is unidentified.

In the original workflow: There were a median of roughly 100,000 TCRs per sample, with a range from roughly 23,224 to 690,600. TCRdb independently ran MiXCR on the RACE reads; one entry per CDR3 protein. TCRdb, rather than the study authors, made the V and J calls. The top ten hold approximately 0.92% of the sample, which has 95,000 to 150,000 distinct CDR3 sequences, roughly an eighth seen once. Trimming removed 5 bases at V and 0 bases at J, with 11 bases between. The CDR3 extends over 14 amino acids. Per the germline V gene, CDR1 is DFQATT and CDR2 is SNEGSKA (reference sequence). Time point specified: patch test 1, 2 weeks after DPC sensitization. Treatment noted: therapeutic diphenylcyclopropenone sensitization with weekly scalp DPC. Non-pregnant alopecia patients aged 18 to 70, suitable for DPC therapy.

The source material was whole blood, sampled in connection with sensitization to the hapten diphenylcyclopropenone (DPC). The sequence was obtained from a man younger than 35 with alopecia areata. Some clones in this sample may be carry-over from other donors' samples. This chain connects TRBV20-1 to TRBJ1-3; the D gene is possibly TRBD1 (6 bases). Written as DNA, the CDR3 is TGCAGTGCTGCTCAGGACAGCTCTGGAAACACCATATATTTT. Its translation is CSAAQDSSGNTIYF.